This T cell receptor beta chain came from a study of CXCR3-negative and CXCR3-positive naive CD8 T cells. The method, 5' RACE with UMI labels, was used to prepare the TRB cDNA libraries. TCRdb reanalyzed the 5' RACE reads and collapses them to one entry per CDR3 protein, without DNA. Its table lists tens of thousands of distinct CDR3 sequences. CDR1 SGHNT and CDR2 YENEEA come from the germline V gene. The CDR3 is 16 residues long. This chain uses TRBV11-3 with TRBJ2-5; TCRdb names TRBD2, which stays unverified in the absence of DNA. Sequenced material: memory CD8+ T cells from blood. This sequence was found in a human donor in good health. Some clones in this sample may be carry-over from other donors' samples. CDR3 residues: CASSLATSGNQETQYF.